The 27 T cell receptor beta chains below come from one sample, sequenced in a study of CD8+ T cells in alopecia areata. Treatment here: oral pan-JAK inhibitor, 5-10 mg twice daily. Once RNA had been extracted, it was reverse transcribed into cDNA to act as the sequencing template. The assay was immunoSEQ multiplex PCR, and TCRdb's table has in-frame clones only and misses some. The data hold 170,000 or so clones, with about 55% observed a single time. Sample: CD8+ T cells sorted from blood, taken at week 24, from a patient treated with tofacitinib. These receptors were taken from a human donor with alopecia areata.

The CDR3 here is CASSQEDSITEAFF. The CDR3 coding sequence is TGTGCCAGCAGCCAAGAGGACAGTATCACTGAAGCTTTCTTT. The chain carries TRBV14 and TRBJ1-1, with a possible D match to TRBD1 (6 bases). The CDR3 length is 14 residues. Germline values: CDR1 SGHDN, CDR2 FVKESK. The V end was cut by 0 bases, the J end by 4 bases, with 9 bases between.

The chain links TRBV5-8 to TRBJ2-1; D is undetermined. Germline CDR1 and CDR2: SGHTS and YDEGEE. Trimming stripped 1 base from V and 0 bases from J, with 11 bases between. This CDR3 spans 16 amino acids. The CDR3 DNA reads as TGTGCCAGCAGCTTGTTGACTCGCAGCTCCTACAATGAGCAGTTCTTC. Translation gives CASSLLTRSSYNEQFF.

Regarding this clone: Other DNA sequences of this sample code for an identical CDR3. The chain has TRBV4-3 and TRBJ1-5; D gene ambiguous. The germline V and J ends were trimmed by 0 bases and 6 bases, with 6 bases remaining between them. This CDR3 has 13 amino acids. The germline gives CDR1 LGHNA, CDR2 YSLEER. The CDR3 nucleotides read TGCGCCAGCAGCCAAGACTGGGGTCAGCCCCAGCATTTT. It encodes CASSQDWGQPQHF.

The chain carries TRBV23-1 and TRBJ2-1, with D perhaps matching TRBD2 (5 bases). TRBV23-1 is known as an ORF, though its function is uncertain. This CDR3 region has 18 residues. Trimming removed 2 bases at V and 4 bases at J, with 21 bases between. The CDR3 protein is CASSQMSNSVALYNEQFF. In nucleotides, the CDR3 is TGCGCCAGCAGTCAAATGTCTAATAGCGTTGCTCTTTACAATGAGCAGTTCTTC.

The genes are TRBV19 and TRBJ1-5; D not certain. Germline V gives CDR1 LNHDA, CDR2 SQIVND (reference sequence). V lost 7 bases and J lost 0, with 13 bases in between. The CDR3 sequence is 15 residues long. CDR3 nucleotides: TGTGCCAGTACGGTCCGACTCTTTAGCAATCAGCCCCAGCATTTT. Its translation: CASTVRLFSNQPQHF.

The CDR3 region has the DNA TGTGCCACCAGCAGAGAGATAGCGGCCACAGATACGCAGTATTTT. It yields the protein CATSREIAATDTQYF. The chain couples TRBV15 to TRBJ2-3; D might be TRBD2 (6 bases). The CDR3 has 15 amino acids. CDR1 LNHNV and CDR2 YYDKDF come from the germline V gene (reference sequence). V was clipped by 0 bases and J by 2 bases, with 9 bases between them.

The chain is built from TRBV29-1 and TRBJ1-2; no clear D. The CDR3 has 13 residues. Germline V CDR1 and CDR2: SQVTM, ANQGSEA. Trimming took 4 bases from V and 5 from J, leaving 14 bases between them. The CDR3 nucleotides read TGCAGCGTTGTGTCCGGTTCACAGTATGGCTACACCTTC. It is translated as CSVVSGSQYGYTF.

This clone was observed a handful of times. The V and J genes are TRBV7-2 and TRBJ1-1, with a possible D match to TRBD1 (5 bases). Germline lookup yields CDR1 SGHTA and CDR2 FQGNSA. There are 15 residues in the CDR3. Trimming removed 5 bases from V and 0 bases from J, with 13 bases in between. In DNA form, the CDR3 reads TGTGCCAGCAGCCCGCTCAGGGCCCTGAACACTGAAGCTTTCTTT. This gives the protein CASSPLRALNTEAFF. The variable domain in full, completed from reference TRBV7-2 and TRBJ1-1, reads GAGVSQSPSNKVTEKGKDVELRCDPISGHTALYWYRQSLGQGLEFLIYFQGNSAPDKSGLPSDRFSAERTGGSVSTLTIQRTQQEDSAVYLCASSPLRALNTEAFFGQGTRLTVV.

The V and J genes are TRBV28 and TRBJ1-2; D gene ambiguous. The CDR3 is 12 amino acids. Per germline, CDR1 MDHEN and CDR2 SYDVKM. V was shortened by 5 bases and J by 6 bases, with 10 bases between the two germline ends. DNA of the CDR3: TGTGCCAGCAGTATGGGATTTGATGGCTACACCTTC. Its translation is CASSMGFDGYTF.

Regarding this clone: Only one base separates this from a far larger clonotype, so it likely reflects a read error. The identical CDR3 is also encoded by other nucleotide sequences in the sample. This chain links TRBV7-9 with TRBJ1-1, with 7 bases identical to TRBD1. The CDR3 totals 14 residues. Per germline, CDR1 SEHNR and CDR2 FQNEAQ (reference sequence). CDR3 amino acids: CASSGGTEGTEAFF. The CDR3 DNA follows: TGTGCCAGCAGCGGGGGGACAGAAGGCACTGAAGCTTTTTTT. The whole variable domain, filled in from reference TRBV7-9 and TRBJ1-1, reads DTGVSQNPRHKITKRGQNVTFRCDPISEHNRLYWYRQTLGQGPEFLTYFQNEAQLEKSRLLSDRFSAERPKGSFSTLEIQRTEQGDSAMYLCASSGGTEGTEAFFGQGTRLTVV.

The table lists this clone with a few counts. The chain uses TRBV5-1 and TRBJ2-7; no reliable D call. CDR3 length: 13 residues. In germline, CDR1 is SGHRS, CDR2 YFSETQ. The germline V and J ends were trimmed by 1 base and 2 bases, with 7 bases remaining between them. CDR3: CASSLTGTYEQYF. CDR3 in DNA: TGCGCCAGCAGCTTGACGGGCACCTACGAGCAGTACTTC.

The rearrangement links TRBV30 to TRBJ2-1; TRBD2 matches at 10 bases. Germline assignment: CDR1 GTSNPN and CDR2 SVGIG (reference sequence). The CDR3 totals 14 residues. V lost 2 bases to trimming and J lost 7 bases; unmatched junction nucleotides: 5. In nucleotides, the CDR3 is TGTGCCTGGAGTTCTAGCGGGGGACGTAATGAGCAGTTCTTC. The encoded protein is CAWSSSGGRNEQFF.

This clone was recorded a few times. V gene TRBV11-2 combines with J gene TRBJ1-4, with TRBD1 matching 7 bases. The CDR3 runs to 17 residues. Per germline, CDR1 SGHAT and CDR2 FQNNGV. V dropped 5 bases and J dropped 0; count of bases not matched to a gene: 9. CDR3 coding DNA: TGTGCCAGCAGCCGGACAGGCGACTTTGCAACTAATGAAAAACTGTTTTTT. Amino acid sequence: CASSRTGDFATNEKLFF.

The sample holds a few counts of this clone. In DNA, the CDR3 is TGCGCCAGCAGCCAAGATCGGCAGGGATCGGACGAGCAGTACTTC. Amino acid sequence: CASSQDRQGSDEQYF. The V call is TRBV4-3, the J call TRBJ2-7; D is possibly TRBD1 (5 bases). Trimming took 0 bases from V and 5 from J, leaving 14 bases between them. The V gene's germline CDR1 is LGHNA and CDR2 YSLEER. The CDR3 totals 15 residues.

The gene calls are TRBV6-4 and TRBJ2-1, with D possibly matching TRBD1 (6 bases). Germline V gene lookup returns CDR1 MRHNA and CDR2 SNTAGT. V was pared by 2 bases and J by 0 bases, with 17 bases between. CDR3 length equals 18 residues. CDR3 nucleotide sequence: TGTGCCAGCAGTGACCTCCCGGGACGAGGGGGCTCCTACAATGAGCAGTTCTTC. It translates to CASSDLPGRGGSYNEQFF.

This chain joins TRBV29-1 and TRBJ2-7; D unclear. V was cut by 1 base and J by 1 base, with 5 bases left in between. Germline-derived CDR1 and CDR2 are SQVTM and ANQGSEA. The CDR3 contains 12 residues. CDR3 sequence (DNA): TGCAGCGTTGAAGGACTTTCCTACGAGCAGTACTTC. It yields the protein CSVEGLSYEQYF.

This clone was recorded only once. The V gene is TRBV28, the J gene TRBJ2-7; TRBD1 matches at 10 bases. Germline V gene lookup returns CDR1 MDHEN and CDR2 SYDVKM. This CDR3 has 15 amino acids. V lost 2 bases and J lost 2; bases outside the gene matches: 3. Written as DNA, the CDR3 is TGTGCCAGCAGTTTACGAGGACAGGGGGCCTACGAGCAGTACTTC. Protein: CASSLRGQGAYEQYF.

The rearrangement uses TRBV11-3 and TRBJ2-7; D tentatively reads TRBD1 or TRBD2 (6 bases each). Germline-derived CDR1 and CDR2 are SGHNT and YENEEA. The CDR3 consists of 13 residues. V lost 8 bases and J lost 2, with 13 bases in between. The CDR3 sequence is CASSGGDTYEQYF. The CDR3 nucleotides read TGTGCCAGCTCTGGCGGGGACACCTACGAGCAGTACTTC.

This clone was observed a handful of times. The rearrangement links TRBV6-5 to TRBJ2-6; D ambiguous. V was pared by 2 bases and J by 2 bases, with 7 bases between. The CDR3 sequence is 15 residues long. Germline CDR1 reads MNHEY; CDR2 reads SVGAGI. The CDR3 sequence is CASSYGGAGANVLTF. In DNA form, the CDR3 reads TGTGCCAGCAGTTACGGTGGGGCTGGGGCCAACGTCCTGACTTTC.

The chain recombines TRBV4-3 with TRBJ1-1; D is uncertain. The V gene's germline CDR1 is LGHNA and CDR2 YSLEER. Trimming took off 1 base at V and 0 bases at J, with 3 bases between the two ends. This CDR3 has 13 amino acids. This chain's CDR3 is CASSQGVNTEAFF. The CDR3 DNA sequence: TGCGCCAGCAGCCAAGGGGTGAACACTGAAGCTTTCTTT.

Here the CDR3 reads CASSGGGNTEAFF. The CDR3 coding sequence is TGTGCCAGCAGCGGGGGAGGAAACACTGAAGCTTTCTTT. This sequence joins TRBV9 and TRBJ1-1; D is undetermined. CDR3 length equals 13 residues. Germline CDR1 reads SGDLS; CDR2 reads YYNGEE. Trimming pared 3 bases from V and 2 bases from J, leaving 8 bases between.

The chain employs TRBV14 and TRBJ2-7; 12 bases map to TRBD1. This CDR3 spans 15 amino acids. Looked up from germline, CDR1 is SGHDN and CDR2 is FVKESK. The V segment lost 4 bases and the J segment 3 bases; nucleotides outside the gene matches: 4. CDR3 sequence: CASSPGTGGFYEQYF. The CDR3 DNA sequence: TGTGCCAGCAGCCCAGGGACAGGGGGCTTCTACGAGCAGTACTTC.

The chain links TRBV7-2 to TRBJ2-1; TRBD2 aligns across 7 bases. J lost 6 bases, V lost 2 bases, and 1 base had no gene match. CDR1 is SGHTA and CDR2 is FQGNSA in the germline V gene. The CDR3 totals 13 residues. The CDR3 DNA is TGTGCCAGCAGCTTACTAGCGGTCAATGAGCAGTTCTTC. It encodes CASSLLAVNEQFF.

This chain links TRBV25-1 with TRBJ2-5; D is unclear. Judging by the DNA end, TRBJ2-7 fits better; the J call may be wrong. The CDR3 spans 12 residues. Germline CDR1 and CDR2: MGHDK and SYGVNS. CDR3 DNA: TGTGCCAGCAGTGCGGATCCTTACGAGCAGTACTTC. Protein sequence: CASSADPYEQYF.

The chain carries TRBV9 and TRBJ2-4, with a possible D match to TRBD1 (6 bases). The CDR3 length is 17 residues. Germline V gene sequence: CDR1 SGDLS, CDR2 YYNGEE. With 0 bases removed from V and 2 bases from J, the gap between germline ends came to 15 bases. The CDR3 sequence: CASSVEGTQGSKNIQYF. The CDR3, as DNA: TGTGCCAGCAGCGTAGAGGGGACGCAGGGGTCCAAAAACATTCAGTACTTC.

This clone was seen a few times. The gene calls are TRBV4-3 and TRBJ2-1, with D perhaps matching TRBD2 (6 bases). V was cut by 1 base and J by 13 bases, with 17 bases left in between. CDR3 length: 14 amino acids. Germline values: CDR1 LGHNA, CDR2 YSLEER. CDR3 coding DNA: TGCGCCAGCAGCCAAGGAGGCTTGGCGGGGACCCAGTTCTTC. Protein sequence: CASSQGGLAGTQFF.

This chain uses TRBV12-5 with TRBJ2-2; TRBD1 or TRBD2 may be the D gene (5 bases each). The CDR3 contains 14 residues. Germline CDR1 is LGHNT and CDR2 is FRNRAP. The V end lost 9 bases, the J end lost 7 bases, and 18 bases lay between the germline ends. The CDR3 spells CASLSPGTFGELFF. CDR3 DNA: TGTGCTAGCCTGTCCCCCGGGACCTTCGGGGAGCTGTTTTTT.